This paragraph covers one TCR beta chain sequence. No antigen is known for it. This sample is part of a study of cytomegalovirus exposure and HLA in healthy donors. Healthy bone marrow donors supplied every sample. The study, taken as a whole, reports: Most TCR sequences showed up rarely, but some public TCRs showed up in many donors. Per a prior analysis, the majority of TCR beta V segments were productive roughly 90% or roughly 30% of the time. More clonal expansion characterized HLA-associated TCR beta chains than equally common others in a later analysis.

Use of 60 Vbeta and 13 Jbeta primers characterized the PCR. Clones were read by immunoSEQ multiplex PCR, and TCRdb kept only the in-frame ones, dropping some. This table holds about 200,000 clones, over 65% found once. The sequenced material came from PBMCs. This clonotype was sampled from a man younger than 35 in good health and CMV-seronegative.

CDR3 in amino acids: CASSGGMSTDTQYF. CDR3 coding DNA: TGCGCCAGCAGTGGAGGGATGAGCACAGATACGCAGTATTTT. The genes are TRBV10-1 and TRBJ2-3; a weak D match, TRBD2 (5 bases). CDR3 length equals 14 residues. Germline lookup yields CDR1 WNHNN and CDR2 SYGVQD (reference sequence). Trimming took 4 bases from V and 0 from J, leaving 8 bases between them.